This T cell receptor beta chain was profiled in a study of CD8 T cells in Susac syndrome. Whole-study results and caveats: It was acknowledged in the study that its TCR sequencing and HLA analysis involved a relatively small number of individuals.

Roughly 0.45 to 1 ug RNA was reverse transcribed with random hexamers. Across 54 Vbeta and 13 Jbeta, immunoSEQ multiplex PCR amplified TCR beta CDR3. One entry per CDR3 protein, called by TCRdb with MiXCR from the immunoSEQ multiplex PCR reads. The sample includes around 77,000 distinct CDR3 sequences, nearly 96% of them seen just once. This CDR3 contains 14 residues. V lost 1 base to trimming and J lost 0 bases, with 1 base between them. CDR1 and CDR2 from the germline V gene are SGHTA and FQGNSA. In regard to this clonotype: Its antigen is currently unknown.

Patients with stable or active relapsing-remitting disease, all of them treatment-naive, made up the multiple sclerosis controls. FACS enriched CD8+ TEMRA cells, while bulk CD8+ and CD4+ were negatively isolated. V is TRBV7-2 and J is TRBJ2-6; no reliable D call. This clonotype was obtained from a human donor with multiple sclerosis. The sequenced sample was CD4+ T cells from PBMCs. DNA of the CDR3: TGTGCCAGCAGCTTAGTCTCTGGGGCCAACGTCCTGACTTTC. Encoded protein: CASSLVSGANVLTF. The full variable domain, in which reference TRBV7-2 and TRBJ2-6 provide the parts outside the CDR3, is GAGVSQSPSNKVTEKGKDVELRCDPISGHTALYWYRQSLGQGLEFLIYFQGNSAPDKSGLPSDRFSAERTGGSVSTLTIQRTQQEDSAVYLCASSLVSGANVLTFGAGSRLTVL.